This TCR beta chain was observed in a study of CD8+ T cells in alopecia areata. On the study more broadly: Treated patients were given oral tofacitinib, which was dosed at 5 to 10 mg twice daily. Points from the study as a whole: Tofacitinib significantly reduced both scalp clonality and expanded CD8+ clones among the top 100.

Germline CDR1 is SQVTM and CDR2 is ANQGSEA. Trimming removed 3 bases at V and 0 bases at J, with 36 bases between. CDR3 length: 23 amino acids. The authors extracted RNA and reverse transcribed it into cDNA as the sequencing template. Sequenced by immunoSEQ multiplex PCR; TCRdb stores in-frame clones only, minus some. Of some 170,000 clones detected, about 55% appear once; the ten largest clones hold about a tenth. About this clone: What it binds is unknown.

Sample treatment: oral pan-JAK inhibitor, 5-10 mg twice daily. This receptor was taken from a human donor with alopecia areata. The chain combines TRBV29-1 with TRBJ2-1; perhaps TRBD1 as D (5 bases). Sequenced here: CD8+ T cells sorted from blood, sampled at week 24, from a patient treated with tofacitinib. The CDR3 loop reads CSVEAYIQEPGQIKDISYNEQFF. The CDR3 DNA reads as TGCAGCGTTGAGGCCTACATACAGGAGCCCGGCCAGATAAAAGACATCTCCTACAATGAGCAGTTCTTC.